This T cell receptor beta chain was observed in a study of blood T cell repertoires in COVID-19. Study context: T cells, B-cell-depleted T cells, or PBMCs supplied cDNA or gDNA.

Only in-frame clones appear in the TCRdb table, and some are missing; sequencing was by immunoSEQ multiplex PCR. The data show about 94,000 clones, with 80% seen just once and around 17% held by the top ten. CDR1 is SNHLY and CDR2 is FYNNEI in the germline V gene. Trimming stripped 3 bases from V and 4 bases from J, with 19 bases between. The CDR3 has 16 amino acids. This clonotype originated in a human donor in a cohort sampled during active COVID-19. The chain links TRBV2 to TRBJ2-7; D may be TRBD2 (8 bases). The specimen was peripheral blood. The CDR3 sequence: CASSDGRGDRRYEQYF. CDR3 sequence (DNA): TGTGCCAGCAGTGACGGGCGGGGGGACAGAAGGTACGAGCAGTACTTC.